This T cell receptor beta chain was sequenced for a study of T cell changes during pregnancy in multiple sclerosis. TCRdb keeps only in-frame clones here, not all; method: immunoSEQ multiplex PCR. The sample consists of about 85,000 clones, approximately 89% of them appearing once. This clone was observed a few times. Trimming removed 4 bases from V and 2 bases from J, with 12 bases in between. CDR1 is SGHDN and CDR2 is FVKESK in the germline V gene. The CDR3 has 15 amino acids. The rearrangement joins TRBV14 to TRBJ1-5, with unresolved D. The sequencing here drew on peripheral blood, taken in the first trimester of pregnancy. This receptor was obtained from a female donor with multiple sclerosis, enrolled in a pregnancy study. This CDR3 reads CASSPAGGGNQPQHF. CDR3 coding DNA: TGTGCCAGCAGCCCCGCAGGTGGTGGCAATCAGCCCCAGCATTTT.